The clone carrying this T cell receptor (beta chain) was observed once. The data were produced by immunoSEQ multiplex PCR, yet TCRdb's version contains in-frame clones alone and is incomplete. The sample consists of 140,000 to 150,000 clones, roughly 90% of them appearing once. The source of the sample is a study of blood T cell repertoires in COVID-19. The source of this sequence is a man in his 70s with acute or convalescent COVID-19. Sequenced sample: peripheral blood.

The DNA of the CDR3 is TGTGCCAGCAGCGTAGCGAGAGGGAACACCGGGGAGCTGTTTTTT. This sequence encodes CASSVARGNTGELFF. V gene TRBV9 combines with J gene TRBJ2-2; D is unclear. CDR3 length equals 15 residues. V dropped 0 bases and J dropped 1 base, with 7 bases sitting between them. The germline V gene has CDR1 SGDLS and CDR2 YYNGEE.